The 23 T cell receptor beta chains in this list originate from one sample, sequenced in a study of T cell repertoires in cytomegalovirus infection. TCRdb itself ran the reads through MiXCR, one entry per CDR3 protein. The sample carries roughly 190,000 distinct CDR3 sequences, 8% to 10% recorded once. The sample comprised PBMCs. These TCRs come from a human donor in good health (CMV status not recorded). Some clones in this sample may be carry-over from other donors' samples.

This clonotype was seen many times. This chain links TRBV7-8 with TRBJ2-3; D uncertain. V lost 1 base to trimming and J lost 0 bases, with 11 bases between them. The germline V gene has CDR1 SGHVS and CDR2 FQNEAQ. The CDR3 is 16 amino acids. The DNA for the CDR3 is TGTGCCAGCAGCTTAGATCAGGCTGTAAGCACAGATACGCAGTATTTT. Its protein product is CASSLDQAVSTDTQYF.

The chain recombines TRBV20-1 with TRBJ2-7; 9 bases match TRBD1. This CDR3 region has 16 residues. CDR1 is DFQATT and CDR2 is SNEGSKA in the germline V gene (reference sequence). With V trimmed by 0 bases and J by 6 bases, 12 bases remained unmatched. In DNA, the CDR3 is TGCAGTGCTAGAGAAACTGGGACAGGGTTAGCTCGCGAGCAGTACTTC. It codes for CSARETGTGLAREQYF.

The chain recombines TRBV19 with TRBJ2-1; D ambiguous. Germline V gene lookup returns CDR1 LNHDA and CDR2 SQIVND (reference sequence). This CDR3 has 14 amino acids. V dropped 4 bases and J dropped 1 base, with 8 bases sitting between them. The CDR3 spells CASSTGRSYNEQFF. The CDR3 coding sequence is TGTGCCAGTAGTACAGGACGGTCCTACAATGAGCAGTTCTTC. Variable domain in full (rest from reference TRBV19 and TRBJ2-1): DGGITQSPKYLFRKEGQNVTLSCEQNLNHDAMYWYRQDPGQGLRLIYYSQIVNDFQKGDIAEGYSVSREKKESFPLTVTSAQKNPTAFYLCASSTGRSYNEQFFGPGTRLTVL.

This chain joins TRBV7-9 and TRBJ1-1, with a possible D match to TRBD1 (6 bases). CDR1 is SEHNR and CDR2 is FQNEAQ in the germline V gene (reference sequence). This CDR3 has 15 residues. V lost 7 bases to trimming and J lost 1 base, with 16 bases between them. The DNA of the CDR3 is TGTGCCAGCACCAACGGGGGGCAACGGAACACTGAAGCTTTCTTT. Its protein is CASTNGGQRNTEAFF.

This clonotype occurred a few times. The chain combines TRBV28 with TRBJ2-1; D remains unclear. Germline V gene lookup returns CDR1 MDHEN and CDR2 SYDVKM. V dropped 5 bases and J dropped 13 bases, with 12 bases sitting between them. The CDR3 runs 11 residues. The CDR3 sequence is CASSRAYIQFF. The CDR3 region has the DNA TGTGCCAGCAGTAGGGCCTATATTCAGTTCTTC.

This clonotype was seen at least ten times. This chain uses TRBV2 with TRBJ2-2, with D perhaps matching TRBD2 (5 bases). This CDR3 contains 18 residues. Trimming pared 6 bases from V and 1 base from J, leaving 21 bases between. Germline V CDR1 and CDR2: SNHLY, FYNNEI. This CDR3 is CASSGRVVGSENTGELFF. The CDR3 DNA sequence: TGTGCCAGCAGCGGACGGGTTGTGGGTAGCGAGAACACCGGGGAGCTGTTTTTT.

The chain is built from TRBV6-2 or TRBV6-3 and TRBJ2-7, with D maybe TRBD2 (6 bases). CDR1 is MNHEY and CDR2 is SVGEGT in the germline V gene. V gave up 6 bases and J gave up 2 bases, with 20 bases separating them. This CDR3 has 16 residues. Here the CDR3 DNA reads TGTGCCAGCAGACAAACCCCTGTCGGGGGAGCCTACGAGCAGTACTTC. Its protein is CASRQTPVGGAYEQYF.

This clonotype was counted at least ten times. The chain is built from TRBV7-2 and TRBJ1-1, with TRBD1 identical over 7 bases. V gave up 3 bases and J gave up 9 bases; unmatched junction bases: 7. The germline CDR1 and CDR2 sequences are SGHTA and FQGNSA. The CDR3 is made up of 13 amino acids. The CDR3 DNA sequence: TGTGCCAGCAGCTTGAACCGGGACAGTAAAGCTTTCTTT. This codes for CASSLNRDSKAFF.

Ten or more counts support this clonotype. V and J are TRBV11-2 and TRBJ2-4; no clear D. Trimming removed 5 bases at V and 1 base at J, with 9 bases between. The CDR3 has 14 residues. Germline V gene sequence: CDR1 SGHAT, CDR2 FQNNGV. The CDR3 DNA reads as TGTGCCAGCAGCCCTGTGGGGGCCAAAAACATTCAGTACTTC. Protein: CASSPVGAKNIQYF.

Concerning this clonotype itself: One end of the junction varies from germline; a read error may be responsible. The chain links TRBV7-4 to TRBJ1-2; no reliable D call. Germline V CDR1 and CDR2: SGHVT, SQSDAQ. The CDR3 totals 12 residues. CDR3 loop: CVSSLPNYGYTF. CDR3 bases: TGTGTCAGCAGCTTACCCAACTATGGCTACACCTTC. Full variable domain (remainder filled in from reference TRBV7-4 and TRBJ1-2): GAGVSQSPRYKVAKRGRDVALRCDSISGHVTLYWYRQTLGQGSEVLTYSQSDAQRDKSGRPSGRFSAERPERSVSTLKIQRTEQGDSAVYLCVSSLPNYGYTFGSGTRLTVV.

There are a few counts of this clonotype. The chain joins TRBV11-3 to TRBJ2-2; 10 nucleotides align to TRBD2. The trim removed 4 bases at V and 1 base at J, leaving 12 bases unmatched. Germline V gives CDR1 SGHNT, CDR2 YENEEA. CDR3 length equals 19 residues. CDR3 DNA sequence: TGTGCCAGCAGCTCCCAACGCCTAGCGGGGGCCGAGAACACCGGGGAGCTGTTTTTT. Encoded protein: CASSSQRLAGAENTGELFF.

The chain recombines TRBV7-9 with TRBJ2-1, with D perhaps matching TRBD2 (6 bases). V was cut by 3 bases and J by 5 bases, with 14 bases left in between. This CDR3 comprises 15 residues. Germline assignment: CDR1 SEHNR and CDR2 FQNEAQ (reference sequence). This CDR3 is CASSFRDSPNNEQFF. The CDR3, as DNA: TGTGCCAGCAGCTTCCGGGACTCCCCGAACAATGAGCAGTTCTTC. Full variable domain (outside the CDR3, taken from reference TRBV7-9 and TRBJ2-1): DTGVSQNPRHKITKRGQNVTFRCDPISEHNRLYWYRQTLGQGPEFLTYFQNEAQLEKSRLLSDRFSAERPKGSFSTLEIQRTEQGDSAMYLCASSFRDSPNNEQFFGPGTRLTVL.

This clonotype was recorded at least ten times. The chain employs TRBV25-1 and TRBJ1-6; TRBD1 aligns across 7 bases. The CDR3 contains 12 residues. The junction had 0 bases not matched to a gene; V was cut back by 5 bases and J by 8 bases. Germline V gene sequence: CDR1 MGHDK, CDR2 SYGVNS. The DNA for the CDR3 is TGTGCCAGCAGTACAGGGGATTCACCCCTCCACTTT. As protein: CASSTGDSPLHF.

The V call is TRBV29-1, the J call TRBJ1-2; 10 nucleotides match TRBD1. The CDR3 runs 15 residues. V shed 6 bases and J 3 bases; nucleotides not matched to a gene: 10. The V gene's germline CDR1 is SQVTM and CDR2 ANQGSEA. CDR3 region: CSVFPHGTGDYGYTF. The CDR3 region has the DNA TGCAGCGTCTTTCCGCACGGGACAGGGGACTATGGCTACACCTTC.

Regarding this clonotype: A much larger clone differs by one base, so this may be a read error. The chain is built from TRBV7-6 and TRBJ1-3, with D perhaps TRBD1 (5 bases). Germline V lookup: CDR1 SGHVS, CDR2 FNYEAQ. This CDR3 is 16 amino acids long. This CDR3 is CVSSLEAGFSGNTIYF. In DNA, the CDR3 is TGTGTCAGCAGCTTAGAGGCAGGGTTCTCTGGAAACACCATATATTTT.

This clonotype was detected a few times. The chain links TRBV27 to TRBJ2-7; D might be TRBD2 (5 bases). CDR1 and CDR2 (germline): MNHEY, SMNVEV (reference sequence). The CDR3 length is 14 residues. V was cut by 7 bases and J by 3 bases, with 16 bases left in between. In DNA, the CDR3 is TGTGCCAGCAAAAGAGGAGGCCCCAGCTACGAGCAGTACTTC. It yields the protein CASKRGGPSYEQYF.

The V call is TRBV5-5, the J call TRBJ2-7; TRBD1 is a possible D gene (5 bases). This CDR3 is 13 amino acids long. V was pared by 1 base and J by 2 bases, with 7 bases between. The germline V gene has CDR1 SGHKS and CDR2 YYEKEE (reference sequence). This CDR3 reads CASSLQGPYEQYF. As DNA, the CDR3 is TGTGCCAGCAGCTTGCAGGGCCCCTACGAGCAGTACTTC.

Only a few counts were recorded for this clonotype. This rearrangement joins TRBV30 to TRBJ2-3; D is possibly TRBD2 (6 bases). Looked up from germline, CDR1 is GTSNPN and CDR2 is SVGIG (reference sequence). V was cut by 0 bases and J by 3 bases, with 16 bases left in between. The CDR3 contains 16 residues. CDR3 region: CAWSVLSGGRTDTQYF. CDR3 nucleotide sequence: TGTGCCTGGAGTGTACTGAGTGGGGGGAGGACAGATACGCAGTATTTT. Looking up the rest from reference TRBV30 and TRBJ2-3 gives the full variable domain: SQTIHQWPATLVQPVGSPLSLECTVEGTSNPNLYWYRQAAGRGLQLLFYSVGIGQISSEVPQNLSASRPQDRQFILSSKKLLLSDSGFYLCAWSVLSGGRTDTQYFGPGTRLTVL.

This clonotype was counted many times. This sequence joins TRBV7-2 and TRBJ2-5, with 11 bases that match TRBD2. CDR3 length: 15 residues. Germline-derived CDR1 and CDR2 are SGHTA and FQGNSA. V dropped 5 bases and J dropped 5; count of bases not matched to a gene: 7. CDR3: CASSTTSGSRETQYF. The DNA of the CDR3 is TGTGCCAGCAGCACCACTAGCGGGAGCAGGGAGACCCAGTACTTC. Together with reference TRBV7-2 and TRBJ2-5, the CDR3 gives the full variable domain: GAGVSQSPSNKVTEKGKDVELRCDPISGHTALYWYRQSLGQGLEFLIYFQGNSAPDKSGLPSDRFSAERTGGSVSTLTIQRTQQEDSAVYLCASSTTSGSRETQYFGPGTRLLVL.

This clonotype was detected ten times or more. CDR3 DNA sequence: TGTGCCAGCAGCGCATCACAGGGGTTAACTGAAGCTTTCTTT. It is translated as CASSASQGLTEAFF. The V gene is TRBV7-8, the J gene TRBJ1-1, with 7 bases aligning to TRBD1. After removal of 5 bases from V and 5 bases from J, the junction contained 8 bases not matched to a gene. The CDR3 spans 14 residues. Germline V lookup: CDR1 SGHVS, CDR2 FQNEAQ.

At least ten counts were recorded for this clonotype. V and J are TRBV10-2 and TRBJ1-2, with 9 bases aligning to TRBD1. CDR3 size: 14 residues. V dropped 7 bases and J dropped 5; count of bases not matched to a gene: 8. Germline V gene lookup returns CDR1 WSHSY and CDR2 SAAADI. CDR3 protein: CASKDTGGGYGYTF. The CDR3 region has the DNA TGCGCCAGCAAGGATACAGGGGGCGGGTATGGCTACACCTTC.

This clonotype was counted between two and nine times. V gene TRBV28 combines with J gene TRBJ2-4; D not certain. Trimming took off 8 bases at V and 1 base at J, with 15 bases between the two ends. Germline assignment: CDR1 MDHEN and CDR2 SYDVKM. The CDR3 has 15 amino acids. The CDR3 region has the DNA TGTGCCAGCTCCCCGGTAGAACAGGCCAAAAACATTCAGTACTTC. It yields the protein CASSPVEQAKNIQYF.

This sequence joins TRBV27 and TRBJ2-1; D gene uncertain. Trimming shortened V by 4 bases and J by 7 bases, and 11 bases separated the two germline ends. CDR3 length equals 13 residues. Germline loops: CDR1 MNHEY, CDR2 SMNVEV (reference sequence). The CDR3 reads CASSSGAPNEQFF. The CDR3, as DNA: TGTGCCAGCAGTTCCGGCGCCCCTAATGAGCAGTTCTTC.